Presented here are 7 T cell receptor beta chains from one specimen sequenced in a study of blood T cells in healthy people across ages. A J-beta primer mix and a sample-barcoded 5' primer were used in a second PCR of about 7 to 12 cycles. MiXCR, run by TCRdb on the 5' RACE reads, gives a single entry per CDR3 protein. The sample contains almost 1 million distinct CDR3 sequences, roughly half of which appear only once. The sequenced material came from blood. These receptors all come from a woman in her sixties in good health.

The chain has TRBV21-1 and TRBJ2-5; the table's D call, TRBD1, was not checked against the DNA. TRBV21-1 is noted as a pseudogene. CDR3 length: 15 amino acids. The CDR3 bases are TGTGCCAGCTCCCGGCCCCCTTACCTCTCCGAGACCCAGTACTTC. Its protein product is CASSRPPYLSETQYF.

The chain employs TRBV3-1 and TRBJ2-2; a weak D match, TRBD2 (6 bases). V was trimmed by 4 bases and J by 0 bases, leaving 9 bases between them. The CDR3 extends over 15 amino acids. Germline loops: CDR1 LGHDT, CDR2 YNNKEL (reference sequence). The CDR3 DNA reads TGTGCCAGCAGCCGCGGGGCGGCGAACACCGGGGAGCTGTTTTTT. Amino acid sequence: CASSRGAANTGELFF.

The table lists this clonotype with a few counts. The V gene is TRBV6-6, the J gene TRBJ2-5; 9 nucleotides align to TRBD1. The CDR3 runs 14 residues. The germline CDR1 and CDR2 sequences are MNHNY and SVGAGI (reference sequence). Germline trimming cut 6 bases from V and 4 bases from J; bases unmatched to any gene: 6. CDR3 sequence reads: CASRQQGAGETQYF. As DNA, the CDR3 is TGTGCCAGCAGACAACAGGGGGCAGGAGAGACCCAGTACTTC.

This clonotype was seen a handful of times. The chain recombines TRBV4-1 with TRBJ2-3; TRBD2 aligns across 8 bases. V was pared by 0 bases and J by 3 bases, with 8 bases of the junction left unmatched. Germline CDR1 and CDR2: MGHRA and YSYEKL. The CDR3 covers 17 residues. DNA of the CDR3: TGCGCCAGCAGCCAAGATGTAAGCGGGAGTTGGACAGATACGCAGTATTTT. This gives the protein CASSQDVSGSWTDTQYF.

This clonotype was found once. This chain connects TRBV7-2 to TRBJ2-4; TRBD2 matches 9 bases. The DNA end favors TRBJ2-7, so the J call may be wrong. CDR3 length: 18 amino acids. The germline gives CDR1 SGHTA, CDR2 FQGNSA. CDR3 DNA sequence: TGTGCCAGCAGCTTAGTAAGGGGGCTTAGCGGGAGAGGCTACGAGCAGTACTTC. This translates into CASSLVRGLSGRGYEQYF.

The sample holds a few counts of this clonotype. The gene calls are TRBV4-1 and TRBJ2-7, with D unresolved. V gave up 4 bases and J gave up 1 base, with 17 bases separating them. This CDR3 is built from 16 residues. The germline CDR1 and CDR2 sequences are MGHRA and YSYEKL. In DNA, the CDR3 is TGCGCCAGCAGCCGGATACTACCCTCAAGGTCCTACGAGCAGTACTTC. This gives the protein CASSRILPSRSYEQYF.

CDR3 amino acids: CASSLRGSVGTDTQYF. As DNA, the CDR3 is TGTGCCAGCAGCTTACGCGGGAGTGTGGGCACAGATACGCAGTATTTT. The chain couples TRBV7-2 to TRBJ2-3; 7 bases map to TRBD2. CDR3 size: 16 residues. V shed 2 bases and J 1 base; nucleotides not matched to a gene: 6. Germline values: CDR1 SGHTA, CDR2 FQGNSA.